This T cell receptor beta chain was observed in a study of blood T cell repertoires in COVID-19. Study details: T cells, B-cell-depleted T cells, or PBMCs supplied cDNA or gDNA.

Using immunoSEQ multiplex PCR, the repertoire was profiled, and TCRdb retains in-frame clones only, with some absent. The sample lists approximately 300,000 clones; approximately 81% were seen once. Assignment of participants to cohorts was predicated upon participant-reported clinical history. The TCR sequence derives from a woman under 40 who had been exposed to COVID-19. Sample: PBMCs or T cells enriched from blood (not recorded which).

The CDR3, as DNA: TGCAGCGTCCGGTCCCTGGACACTGAAGCTTTCTTT. Its protein product is CSVRSLDTEAFF. V and J are TRBV29-1 and TRBJ1-1; D unresolved. This CDR3 region has 12 residues. Trimming pared 6 bases from V and 3 bases from J, leaving 11 bases between. Germline-derived CDR1 and CDR2 are SQVTM and ANQGSEA. The complete variable domain, with remaining parts taken from reference TRBV29-1 and TRBJ1-1, reads SAVISQKPSRDICQRGTSLTIQCQVDSQVTMMFWYRQQPGQSLTLIATANQGSEATYESGFVIDKFPISRPNLTFSTLTVSNMSPEDSSIYLCSVRSLDTEAFFGQGTRLTVV.